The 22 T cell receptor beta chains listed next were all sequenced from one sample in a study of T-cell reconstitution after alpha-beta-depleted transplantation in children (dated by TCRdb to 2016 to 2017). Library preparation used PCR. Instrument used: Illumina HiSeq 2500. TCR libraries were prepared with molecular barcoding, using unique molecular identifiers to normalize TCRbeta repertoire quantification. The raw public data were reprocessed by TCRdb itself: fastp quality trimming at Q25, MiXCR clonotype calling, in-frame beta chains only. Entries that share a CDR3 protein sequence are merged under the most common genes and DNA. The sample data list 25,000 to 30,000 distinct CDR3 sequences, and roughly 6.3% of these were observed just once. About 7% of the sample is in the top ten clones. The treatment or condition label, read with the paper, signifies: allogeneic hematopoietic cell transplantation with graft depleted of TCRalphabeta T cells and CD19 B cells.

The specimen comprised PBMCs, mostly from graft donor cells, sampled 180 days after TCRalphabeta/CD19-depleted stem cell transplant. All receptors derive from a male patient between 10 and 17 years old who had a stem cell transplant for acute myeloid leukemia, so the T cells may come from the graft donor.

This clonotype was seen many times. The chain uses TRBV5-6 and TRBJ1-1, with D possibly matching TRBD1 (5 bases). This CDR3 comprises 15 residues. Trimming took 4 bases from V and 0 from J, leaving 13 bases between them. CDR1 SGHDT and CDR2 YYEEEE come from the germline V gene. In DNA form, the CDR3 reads TGTGCCAGCAGCCCGGACATAGTTATGAACACTGAAGCTTTCTTT. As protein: CASSPDIVMNTEAFF.

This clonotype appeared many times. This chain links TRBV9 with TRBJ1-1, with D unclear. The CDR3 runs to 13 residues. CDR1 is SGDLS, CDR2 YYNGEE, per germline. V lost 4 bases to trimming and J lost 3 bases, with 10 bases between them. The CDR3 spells CASSTARDTEAFF. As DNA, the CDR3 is TGTGCCAGCAGCACCGCACGGGACACTGAAGCTTTCTTT. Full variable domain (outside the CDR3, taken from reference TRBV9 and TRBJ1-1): DSGVTQTPKHLITATGQRVTLRCSPRSGDLSVYWYQQSLDQGLQFLIQYYNGEERAKGNILERFSAQQFPDLHSELNLSSLELGDSALYFCASSTARDTEAFFGQGTRLTVV.

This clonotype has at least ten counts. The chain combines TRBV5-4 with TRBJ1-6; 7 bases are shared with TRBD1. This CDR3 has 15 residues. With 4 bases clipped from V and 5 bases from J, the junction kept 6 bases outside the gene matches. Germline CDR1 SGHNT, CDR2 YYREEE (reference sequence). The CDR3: CASSRGTANNSPLHF. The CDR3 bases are TGTGCCAGCAGCCGTGGGACAGCGAATAATTCACCCCTCCACTTT. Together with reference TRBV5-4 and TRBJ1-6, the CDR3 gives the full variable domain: ETGVTQSPTHLIKTRGQQVTLRCSSQSGHNTVSWYQQALGQGPQFIFQYYREEENGRGNFPPRFSGLQFPNYSSELNVNALELDDSALYLCASSRGTANNSPLHFGNGTRLTVT.

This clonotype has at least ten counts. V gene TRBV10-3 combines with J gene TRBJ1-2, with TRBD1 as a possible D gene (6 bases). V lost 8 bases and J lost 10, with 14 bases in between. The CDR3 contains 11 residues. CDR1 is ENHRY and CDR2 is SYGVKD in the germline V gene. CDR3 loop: CAILRGSDYTF. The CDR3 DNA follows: TGTGCCATCCTAAGGGGGTCTGACTACACCTTC.

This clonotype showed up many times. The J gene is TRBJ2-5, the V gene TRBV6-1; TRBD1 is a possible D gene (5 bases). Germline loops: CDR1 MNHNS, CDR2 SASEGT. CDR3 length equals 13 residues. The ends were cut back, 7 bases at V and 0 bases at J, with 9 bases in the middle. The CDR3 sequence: CASKWTHQETQYF. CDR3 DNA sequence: TGTGCCAGCAAATGGACACACCAAGAGACCCAGTACTTC.

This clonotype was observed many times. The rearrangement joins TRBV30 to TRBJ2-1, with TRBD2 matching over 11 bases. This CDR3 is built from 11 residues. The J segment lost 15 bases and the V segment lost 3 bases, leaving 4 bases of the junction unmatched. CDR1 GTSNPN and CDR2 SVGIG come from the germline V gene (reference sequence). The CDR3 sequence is CAWSLAGGGFF. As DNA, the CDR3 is TGTGCCTGGAGCCTAGCGGGAGGTGGGTTCTTC.

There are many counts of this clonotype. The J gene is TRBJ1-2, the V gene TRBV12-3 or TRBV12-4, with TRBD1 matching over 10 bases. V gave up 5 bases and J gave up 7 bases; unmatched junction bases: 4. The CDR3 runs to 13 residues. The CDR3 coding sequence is TGTGCCAGCAGTGGACAGGGGGAATTTGGCTACACCTTC. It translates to CASSGQGEFGYTF.

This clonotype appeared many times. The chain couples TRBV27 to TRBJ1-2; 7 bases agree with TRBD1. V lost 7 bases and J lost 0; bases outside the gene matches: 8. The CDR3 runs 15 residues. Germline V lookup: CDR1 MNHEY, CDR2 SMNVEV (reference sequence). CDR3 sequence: CASKPSGTANYGYTF. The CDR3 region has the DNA TGTGCCAGCAAACCAAGCGGGACAGCTAACTATGGCTACACCTTC.

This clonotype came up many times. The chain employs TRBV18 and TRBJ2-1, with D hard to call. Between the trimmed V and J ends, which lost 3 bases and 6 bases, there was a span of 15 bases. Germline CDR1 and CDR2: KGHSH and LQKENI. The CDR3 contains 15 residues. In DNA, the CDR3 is TGTGCCAGCTCACCCTTGCCGTGGGGTGCCAATGAGCAGTTCTTC. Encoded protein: CASSPLPWGANEQFF.

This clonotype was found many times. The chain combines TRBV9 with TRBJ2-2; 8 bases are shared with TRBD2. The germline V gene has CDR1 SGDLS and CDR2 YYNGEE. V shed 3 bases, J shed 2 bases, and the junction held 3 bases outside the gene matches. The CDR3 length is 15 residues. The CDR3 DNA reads TGTGCCAGCAGCGCCGGACTAGCCAACACCGGGGAGCTGTTTTTT. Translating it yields CASSAGLANTGELFF.

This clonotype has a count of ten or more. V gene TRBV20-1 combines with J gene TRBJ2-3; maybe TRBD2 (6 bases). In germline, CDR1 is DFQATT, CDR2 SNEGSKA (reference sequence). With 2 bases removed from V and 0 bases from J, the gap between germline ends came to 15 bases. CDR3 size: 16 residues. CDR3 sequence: CSARKQPGLSTDTQYF. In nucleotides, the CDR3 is TGCAGTGCTAGAAAGCAGCCCGGACTAAGCACAGATACGCAGTATTTT.

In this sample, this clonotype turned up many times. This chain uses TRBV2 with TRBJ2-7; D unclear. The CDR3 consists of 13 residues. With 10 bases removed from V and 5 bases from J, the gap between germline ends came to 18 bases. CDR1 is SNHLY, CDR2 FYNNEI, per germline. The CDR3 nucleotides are TGTGCCACCTTACAGTGGAAGGATGACGAGCAGTACTTC. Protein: CATLQWKDDEQYF.

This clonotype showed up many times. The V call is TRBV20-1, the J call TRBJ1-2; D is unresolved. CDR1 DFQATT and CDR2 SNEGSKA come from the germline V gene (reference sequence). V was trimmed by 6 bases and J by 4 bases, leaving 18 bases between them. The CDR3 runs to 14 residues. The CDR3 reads CSASMSGVGYGYTF. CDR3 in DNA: TGCAGTGCCTCTATGAGCGGGGTAGGCTATGGCTACACCTTC.

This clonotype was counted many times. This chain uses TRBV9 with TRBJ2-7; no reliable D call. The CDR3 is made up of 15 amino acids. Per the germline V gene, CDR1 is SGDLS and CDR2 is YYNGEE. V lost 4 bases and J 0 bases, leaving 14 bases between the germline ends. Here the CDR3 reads CASSPQISSSYEQYF. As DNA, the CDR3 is TGTGCCAGCAGCCCCCAAATCTCGAGCTCCTACGAGCAGTACTTC.

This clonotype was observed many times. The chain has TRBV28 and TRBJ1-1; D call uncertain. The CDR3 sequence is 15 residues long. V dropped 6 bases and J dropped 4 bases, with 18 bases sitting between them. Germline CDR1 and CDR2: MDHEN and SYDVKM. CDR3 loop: CASRNPRGLGTEAFF. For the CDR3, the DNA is TGTGCCAGCAGAAACCCGAGAGGGTTAGGCACTGAAGCTTTCTTT.

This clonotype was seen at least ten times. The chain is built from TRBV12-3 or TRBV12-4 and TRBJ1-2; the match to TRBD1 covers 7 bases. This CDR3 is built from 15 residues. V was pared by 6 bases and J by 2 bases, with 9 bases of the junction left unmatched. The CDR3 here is CASREQGPKNYGYTF. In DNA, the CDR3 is TGTGCCAGCAGAGAACAGGGGCCGAAAAACTATGGCTACACCTTC.

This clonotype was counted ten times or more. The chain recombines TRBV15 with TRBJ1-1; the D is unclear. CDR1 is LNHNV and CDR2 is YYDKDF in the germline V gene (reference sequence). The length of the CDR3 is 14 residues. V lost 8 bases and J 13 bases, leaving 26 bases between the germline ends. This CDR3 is CATRFSGNSRVGFF. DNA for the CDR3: TGTGCCACCCGCTTCTCGGGAAACTCCAGAGTTGGTTTCTTT.

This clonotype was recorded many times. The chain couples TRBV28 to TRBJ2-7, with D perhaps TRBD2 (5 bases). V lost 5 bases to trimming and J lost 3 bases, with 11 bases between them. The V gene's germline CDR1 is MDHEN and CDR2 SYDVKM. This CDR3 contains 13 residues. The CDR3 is CASSRLTRYEQYF. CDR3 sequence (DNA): TGTGCCAGCAGTCGACTAACCCGCTACGAGCAGTACTTC.

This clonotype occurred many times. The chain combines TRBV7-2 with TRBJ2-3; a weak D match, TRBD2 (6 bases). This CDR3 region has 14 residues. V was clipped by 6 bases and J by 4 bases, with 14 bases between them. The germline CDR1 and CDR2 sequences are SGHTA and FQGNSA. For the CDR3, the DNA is TGTGCCAGCAGTCTGTCTAGCGCCCCAGATACGCAGTATTTT. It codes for CASSLSSAPDTQYF.

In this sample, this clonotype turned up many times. The CDR3 protein is CSASTGVITYEQYF. In nucleotides, the CDR3 is TGCAGTGCTTCGACAGGGGTGATAACCTACGAGCAGTACTTC. The chain combines TRBV20-1 with TRBJ2-7; 8 nucleotides line up with TRBD1. The germline CDR1 and CDR2 sequences are DFQATT and SNEGSKA (reference sequence). Trimming at V came to 5 bases and at J to 2 bases, leaving 8 bases not matched to a gene. The CDR3 is 14 amino acids.

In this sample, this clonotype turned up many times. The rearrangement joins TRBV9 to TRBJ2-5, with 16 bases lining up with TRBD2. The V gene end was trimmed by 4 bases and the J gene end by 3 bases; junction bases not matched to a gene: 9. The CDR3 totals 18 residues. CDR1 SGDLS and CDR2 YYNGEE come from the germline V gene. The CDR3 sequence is CASSPGLAGGRLEETQYF. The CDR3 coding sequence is TGTGCCAGCAGCCCGGGACTAGCGGGAGGGAGGTTGGAAGAGACCCAGTACTTC.

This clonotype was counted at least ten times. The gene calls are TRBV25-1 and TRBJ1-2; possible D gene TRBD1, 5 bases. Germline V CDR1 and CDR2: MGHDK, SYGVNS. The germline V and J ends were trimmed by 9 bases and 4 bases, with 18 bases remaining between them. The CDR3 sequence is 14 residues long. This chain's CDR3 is CASREEGWIYGYTF. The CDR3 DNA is TGTGCCAGTAGGGAAGAGGGGTGGATCTATGGCTACACCTTC.